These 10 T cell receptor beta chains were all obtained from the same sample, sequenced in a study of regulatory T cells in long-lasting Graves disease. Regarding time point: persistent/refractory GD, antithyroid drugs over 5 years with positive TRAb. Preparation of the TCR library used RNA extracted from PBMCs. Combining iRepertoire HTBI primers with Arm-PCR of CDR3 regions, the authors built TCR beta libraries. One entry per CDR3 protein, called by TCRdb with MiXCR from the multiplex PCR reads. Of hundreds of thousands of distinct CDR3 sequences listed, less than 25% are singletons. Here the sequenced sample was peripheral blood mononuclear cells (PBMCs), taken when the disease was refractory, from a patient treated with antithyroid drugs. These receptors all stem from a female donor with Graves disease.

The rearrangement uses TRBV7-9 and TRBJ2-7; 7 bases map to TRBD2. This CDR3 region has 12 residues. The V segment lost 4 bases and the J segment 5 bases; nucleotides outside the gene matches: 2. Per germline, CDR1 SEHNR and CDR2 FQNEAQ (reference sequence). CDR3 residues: CASSSAGDEQYF. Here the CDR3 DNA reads TGTGCCAGCAGCTCCGCGGGAGACGAGCAGTACTTC.

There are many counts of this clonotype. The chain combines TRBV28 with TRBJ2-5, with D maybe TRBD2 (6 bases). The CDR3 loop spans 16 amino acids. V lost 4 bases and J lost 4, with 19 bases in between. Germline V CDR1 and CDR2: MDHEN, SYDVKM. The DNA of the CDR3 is TGTGCCAGCAGTTCATTTTTGGGGGAGGTTTCAGAGACCCAGTACTTC. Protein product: CASSSFLGEVSETQYF. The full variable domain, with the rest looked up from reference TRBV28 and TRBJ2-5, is DVKVTQSSRYLVKRTGEKVFLECVQDMDHENMFWYRQDPGLGLRLIYFSYDVKMKEKGDIPEGYSVSREKKERFSLILESASTNQTSMYLCASSSFLGEVSETQYFGPGTRLLVL.

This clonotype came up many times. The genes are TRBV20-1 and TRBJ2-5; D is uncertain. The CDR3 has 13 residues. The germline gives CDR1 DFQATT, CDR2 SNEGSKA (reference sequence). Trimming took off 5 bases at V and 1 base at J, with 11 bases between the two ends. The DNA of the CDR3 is TGCAGTGCTGAAGACGGAACCCAAGAGACCCAGTACTTC. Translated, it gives CSAEDGTQETQYF.

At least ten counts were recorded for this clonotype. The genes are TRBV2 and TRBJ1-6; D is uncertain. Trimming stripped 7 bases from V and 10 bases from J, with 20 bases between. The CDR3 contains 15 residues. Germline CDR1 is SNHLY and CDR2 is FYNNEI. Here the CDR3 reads CASTSVNSNISPLHF. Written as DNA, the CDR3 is TGTGCCAGCACCTCCGTAAACAGTAACATATCACCCCTCCACTTT. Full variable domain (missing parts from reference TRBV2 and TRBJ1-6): EPEVTQTPSHQVTQMGQEVILRCVPISNHLYFYWYRQILGQKVEFLVSFYNNEISEKSEIFDDQFSVERPDGSNFTLKIRSTKLEDSAMYFCASTSVNSNISPLHFGNGTRLTVT.

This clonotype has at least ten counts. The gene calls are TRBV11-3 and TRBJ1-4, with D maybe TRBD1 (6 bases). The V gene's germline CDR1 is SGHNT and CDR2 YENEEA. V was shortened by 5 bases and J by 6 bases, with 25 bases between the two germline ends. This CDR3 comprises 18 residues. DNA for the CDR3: TGTGCCAGCAGCCCCCCGTGTGGGGCGTTTAAGGGGGATGAAAAACTGTTTTTT. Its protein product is CASSPPCGAFKGDEKLFF.

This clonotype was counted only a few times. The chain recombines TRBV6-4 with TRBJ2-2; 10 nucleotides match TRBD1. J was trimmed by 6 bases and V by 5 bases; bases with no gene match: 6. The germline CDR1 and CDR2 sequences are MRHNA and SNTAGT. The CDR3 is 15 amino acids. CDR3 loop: CASSRTGTGAGELFF. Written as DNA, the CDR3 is TGTGCCAGCAGTCGGACCGGGACAGGGGCCGGGGAGCTGTTTTTT.

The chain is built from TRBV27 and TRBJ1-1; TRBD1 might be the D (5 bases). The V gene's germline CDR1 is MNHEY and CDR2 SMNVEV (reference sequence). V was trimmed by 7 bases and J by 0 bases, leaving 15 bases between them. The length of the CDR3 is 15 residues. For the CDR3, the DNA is TGTGCCAGCACCTCCTACAGGCTGATGAACACTGAAGCTTTCTTT. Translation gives CASTSYRLMNTEAFF.

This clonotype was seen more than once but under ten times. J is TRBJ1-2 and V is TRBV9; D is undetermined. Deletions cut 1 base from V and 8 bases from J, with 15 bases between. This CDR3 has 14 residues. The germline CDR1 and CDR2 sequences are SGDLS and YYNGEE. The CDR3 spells CASSVRAESSGYTF. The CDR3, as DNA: TGTGCCAGCAGCGTAAGAGCCGAGTCTAGCGGCTACACCTTC.

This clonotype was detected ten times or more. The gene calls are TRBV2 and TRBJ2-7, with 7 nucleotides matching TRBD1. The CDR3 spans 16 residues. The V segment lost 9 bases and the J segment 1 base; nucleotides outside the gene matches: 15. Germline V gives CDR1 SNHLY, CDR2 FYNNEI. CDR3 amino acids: CARSGKIQGPSYEQYF. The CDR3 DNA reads TGTGCCAGGTCAGGAAAAATACAGGGGCCATCCTACGAGCAGTACTTC.

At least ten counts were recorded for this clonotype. The CDR3 region is CASSRTGLAAMVV. CDR3 nucleotides: TGTGCCAGCAGTAGAACTGGACTAGCGGCCATGGTGGTC. This rearrangement joins TRBV28 to TRBJ2-7; 10 bases fit TRBD2. The CDR3 runs to 13 residues. Germline V CDR1 and CDR2: MDHEN, SYDVKM.